The rows below give T cell receptor beta chains drawn from one sample of a study of T cells and Merkel cell carcinoma outcomes. Sequencing was performed with immunoSEQ multiplex PCR; in TCRdb, only in-frame clones are kept and a portion is missing. The sample holds approximately 6,400 clones, less than 85% seen once. The sequenced material came from tumor tissue from Merkel cell carcinoma. The receptors originated from a human donor with Merkel cell carcinoma. Some clones in this sample may be carry-over from other donors' samples. Each CDR3 is given without its conserved first and last residue. The D gene is left open where the match is weak.

D,J,V,CDR3
.,TRBJ2-3,TRBV6-5,ASSYSTSGDTQY
TRBD2,TRBJ2-1,TRBV7-2,ASSAPSGGHNEQF
.,TRBJ1-2,TRBV30,AWSRDDNYGYT
.,TRBJ2-2,TRBV6-5,ASSSGLENTGELF
.,TRBJ1-2,TRBV5-1,ASSLAGGRSYGYT
.,TRBJ2-7,TRBV28,ASRQPRGEQY
.,TRBJ2-1,TRBV11-3,ASSSGEGVYNEQF
.,TRBJ2-1,TRBV11-3,ASSLVGGYNEQF
TRBD1,TRBJ1-5,TRBV7-2,ASRLGGQAPNQPQH
TRBD1,TRBJ2-5,TRBV7-8,ASGQGSRGTQY
.,TRBJ1-4,TRBV29-1,SAQGVGNEKLF
TRBD1,TRBJ2-7,TRBV6-1,ASSAPGQVSYEQY
.,TRBJ2-1,TRBV18,ASSPPPTRAYNEQF
.,TRBJ2-6,TRBV5-4,ASSFAGTGANVLT
.,TRBJ2-3,TRBV5-4,ASSLVGTDTQY
TRBD1,TRBJ1-1,TRBV6-6,ASSYGTVNTEAF
.,TRBJ2-7,TRBV29-1,SVEFRGKTYEQY
.,TRBJ2-3,TRBV29-1,SVESPLIGDTQY
TRBD1,TRBJ2-5,TRBV28,ASSDRTGTETQY
TRBD2,TRBJ2-1,TRBV18,ASSPGLAGDNEQF
TRBD1,TRBJ2-7,TRBV9,ASSVGQGVYEQY
.,TRBJ2-1,TRBV19,ASSIIASSSYNEQF
TRBD1,TRBJ2-7,TRBV7-2,ASSFTGGSYEQY
.,TRBJ2-1,TRBV6-6,ASSYSADTYNEQF
.,TRBJ1-5,TRBV11-2,ASSSQGAFQPQH
.,TRBJ1-1,TRBV29-1,SATTYRDRGRETEAF
TRBD1,TRBJ1-2,TRBV28,ASSTDRGRLGYT
.,TRBJ2-6,TRBV18,ASSPGGAGGANVLT
.,TRBJ1-2,TRBV27,ASSSHTGTYGYT
.,TRBJ2-3,TRBV4-2,ASSQGSEDTQY
TRBD1,TRBJ2-7,TRBV7-2,ASSPDRRSEQY
.,TRBJ2-1,TRBV19,ASSPRGDEQF
TRBD2,TRBJ2-5,TRBV6-6,ASSLSGLAGKTQY
TRBD2,TRBJ2-1,TRBV29-1,SAVSGRGYNEQF
TRBD1,TRBJ2-2,TRBV9,ASSLPSGTGQNTGELF
TRBD1,TRBJ2-5,TRBV6-1,ASRLDRAQETQY
.,TRBJ2-7,TRBV5-1,ASSLTSYEQY
.,TRBJ2-1,TRBV28,ASSLLRSSSNEQF
.,TRBJ1-3,TRBV18,ASSPDNSGNIIY
TRBD1,TRBJ2-1,TRBV10-3,AISRQGASNEQF
.,TRBJ2-7,TRBV2,ASKEGTYEQY
.,TRBJ2-7,TRBV7-8,ASSFGGTYEQY
.,TRBJ1-2,TRBV9,ASSVEGGGYT
.,TRBJ2-5,TRBV5-1,ASSLARAGETQY
.,TRBJ1-4,TRBV5-4,ASSLGHGTTNEKLF
TRBD1,TRBJ2-1,TRBV7-8,ASSSGQGRHEQF